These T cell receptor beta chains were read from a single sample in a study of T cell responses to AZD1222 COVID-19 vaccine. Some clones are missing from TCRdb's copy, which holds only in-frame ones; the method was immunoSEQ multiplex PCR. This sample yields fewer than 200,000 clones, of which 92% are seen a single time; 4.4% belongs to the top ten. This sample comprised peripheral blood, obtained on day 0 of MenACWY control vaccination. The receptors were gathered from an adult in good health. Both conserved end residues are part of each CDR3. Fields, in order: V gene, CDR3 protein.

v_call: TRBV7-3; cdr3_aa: CASSLLGRTGVVDTQYF
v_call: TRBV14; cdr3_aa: CASSHRGGAFF
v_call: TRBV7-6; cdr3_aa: CASQGLSNTIYF
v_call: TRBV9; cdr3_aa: CASSVGNFNEQFF
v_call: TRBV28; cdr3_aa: CASSATGGYGYTF
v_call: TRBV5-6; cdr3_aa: CASSLNPAPDQPQHF
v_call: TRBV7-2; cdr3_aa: CASSLEISSGNTIYF
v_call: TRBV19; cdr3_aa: CASSIVSGYTF
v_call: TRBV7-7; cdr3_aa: CASSQTGLKETQYF
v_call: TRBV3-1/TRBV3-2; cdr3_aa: CASSQGGTGFGGQYF
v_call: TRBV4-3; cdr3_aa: CASSLLAASYNEQFF
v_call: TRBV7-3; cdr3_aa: CASSAGTSWGEQYF
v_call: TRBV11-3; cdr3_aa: CASIHDRSLRAFF
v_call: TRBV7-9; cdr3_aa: CASSLAGERRGYTF
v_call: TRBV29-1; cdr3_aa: CSARTGANTGELFF
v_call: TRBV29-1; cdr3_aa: CSSRGVKGEQYF
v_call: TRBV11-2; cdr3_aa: CASSSLPSFWAAFF
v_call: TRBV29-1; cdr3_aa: CSVADGPSNQPQHF
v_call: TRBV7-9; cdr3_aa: CASSSDDAGLAGVYEQFF
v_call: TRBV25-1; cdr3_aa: CASRQTGLNTEAFF
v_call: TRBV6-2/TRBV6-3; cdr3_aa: CASSYPGGQFF
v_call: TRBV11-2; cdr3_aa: CASSLDTGVKAPLHF
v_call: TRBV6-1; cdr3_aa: CASSEGSQETQYF
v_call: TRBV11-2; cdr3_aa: CASSLRGRGGGYTF
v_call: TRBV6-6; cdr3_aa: CASSDPGQGQNIQYF
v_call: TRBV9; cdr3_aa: CASSKGGNSYNEQFF
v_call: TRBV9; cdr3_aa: CASNERDGTNEKLFF
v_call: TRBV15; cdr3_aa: CATSRTMGDNEQFF
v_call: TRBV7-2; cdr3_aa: CASSPDNSGNTIYF
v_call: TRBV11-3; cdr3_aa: CASSLDYTGELFF
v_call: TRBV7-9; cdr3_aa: CAGGRQGHEQYF
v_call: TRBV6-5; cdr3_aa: CASSLDSSFSQYF
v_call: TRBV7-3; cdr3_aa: CASSLGSGGYNEQFF
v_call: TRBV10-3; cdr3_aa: CAISESGGLAGRGEQYF
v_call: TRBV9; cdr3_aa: CASSPRLAGAVYNEQFF
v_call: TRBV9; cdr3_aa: CASSPPDLLAGGAYNEQFF
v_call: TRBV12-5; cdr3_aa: CASGGTDEKLFF
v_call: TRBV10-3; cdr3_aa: CAISDPFLATGANVLTF
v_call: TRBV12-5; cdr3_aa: CASGLFPGPGDTEAFF
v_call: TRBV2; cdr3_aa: CASTETSASEQFF
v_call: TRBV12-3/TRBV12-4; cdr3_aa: CASSSGTSGEQFF
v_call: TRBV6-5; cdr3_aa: CASSYSGDQPQHF